This T cell receptor (beta chain) was sequenced in a study of early T cells in non-severe SARS-CoV-2 infection. As for the study in general: The chains were unpaired, and the sequenced material was bulk RNA from unsorted whole blood.

Study outcomes and limitations: VDJdb matches were skewed toward anti-spike CD8 T cell responses.

The TCR library protocol attached unique molecular identifiers to the individual cDNA molecules. One entry per CDR3 protein, called by TCRdb with MiXCR from the 5' RACE reads. The data show about 22,000 distinct CDR3 sequences, about 3.7% seen once. V was trimmed by 1 base and J by 4 bases, leaving 19 bases between them. The CDR3 contains 17 residues. Germline values: CDR1 SGHAT, CDR2 FQDESV (reference sequence). This clonotype was seen ten or more times. Its matching antigen is unknown. The chain has TRBV11-1 and TRBJ1-1; TRBD1 might be the D (6 bases). The source is an adult who was a healthcare worker with PCR-confirmed SARS-CoV-2 infection or an uninfected control (not recorded which). The sample taken for sequencing was whole blood. The CDR3 DNA follows: TGTGCCAGCAGCTTAGGACAGGAATTTGTTAAAGGCACTGAAGCTTTCTTT. Amino acids: CASSLGQEFVKGTEAFF.